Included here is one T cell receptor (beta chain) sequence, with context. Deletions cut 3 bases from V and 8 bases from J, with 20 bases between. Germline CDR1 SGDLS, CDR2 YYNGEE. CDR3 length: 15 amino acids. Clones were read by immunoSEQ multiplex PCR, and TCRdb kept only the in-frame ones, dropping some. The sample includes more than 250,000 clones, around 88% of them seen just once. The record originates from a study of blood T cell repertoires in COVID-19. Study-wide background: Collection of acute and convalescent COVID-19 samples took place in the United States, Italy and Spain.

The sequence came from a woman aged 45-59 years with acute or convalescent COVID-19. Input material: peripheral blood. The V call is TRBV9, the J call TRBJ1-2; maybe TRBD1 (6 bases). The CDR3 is CASSAGTRTLGGYTF. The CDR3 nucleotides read TGTGCCAGCAGCGCCGGGACAAGGACGTTAGGGGGCTACACCTTC.